This is a list of T cell receptor beta chains from one sample in a study of blood T cell repertoires in COVID-19. TCRdb keeps only in-frame clones here, not all; method: immunoSEQ multiplex PCR. Here the sample spans 190,000 or so clones, roughly 77% being singletons. Source material: peripheral blood. Receptors were obtained from a woman older than 75 with COVID-19, enrolled during active disease. The CDR3 runs from the conserved cysteine through the conserved F or W. D genes are given only for firm matches. A row's size may be missing; if present it is once, few, many or a size class.

d_gene	abundance	v_gene	j_gene	CDR3nt	CDR3aa
TRBD1	-	TRBV28	TRBJ1-2	TGTGCCAGCAGGCTTCAGGGGGCGCACGGCTACACCTTC	CASRLQGAHGYTF
TRBD1	-	TRBV6-5	TRBJ2-3	TGTGCCAGCAGTTACTCGGGACAGGGTCACACGCAGTATTTT	CASSYSGQGHTQYF
TRBD2	-	TRBV5-4	TRBJ2-3	TGTGCCAGCAGCGTGGGACTACCGATGGGCACAGATACGCAGTATTTT	CASSVGLPMGTDTQYF
TRBD2	few	TRBV2	TRBJ2-1	TGTGCCAGCAGCCGAGGACTAGCGGGAGATGTACATGAGCAGTTCTTC	CASSRGLAGDVHEQFF
-	few	TRBV2	TRBJ1-3	TGTGCCAGCAGTACATGGGCAGCTCGCTCTGGAAACACCATATATTTT	CASSTWAARSGNTIYF
TRBD1	many	TRBV7-2	TRBJ2-7	TGTGCCAGCAGCTTAGAAGGGGGCGTCGGCTCCTACGAGCAGTACTTC	CASSLEGGVGSYEQYF
TRBD1	-	TRBV28	TRBJ1-1	TGTGCCAGCAGCATCACAGGGGGCACTGAAGCTTTCTTT	CASSITGGTEAFF
TRBD2	-	TRBV28	TRBJ2-1	TGTGCCAGCAGTGATAGTAGCGGGAGGGCCGTCAATGAGCAGTTCTTC	CASSDSSGRAVNEQFF
TRBD1	-	TRBV3-1/TRBV3-2	TRBJ1-2	TGTGCCAGCAGCCCGATGGACAGGTTCCCCCTCTATGGCTACACCTTC	CASSPMDRFPLYGYTF
TRBD2	-	TRBV2	TRBJ2-3	TGTGCCAGCATTAGCGGGGGGGCCGGAGATACGCAGTATTTT	CASISGGAGDTQYF
-	-	TRBV19	TRBJ2-7	TGTGCCAGTAGTTCGGGACAAACTAGCGAGCAGTACTTC	CASSSGQTSEQYF
TRBD1	-	TRBV2	TRBJ1-1	TGTGCCAGCAGTGAAGCACGAGACAGGGTTGGAGCTTTCTTT	CASSEARDRVGAFF
TRBD2	-	TRBV5-1	TRBJ2-1	TGCGCCAGCAGCTCCAGCGGGGGGTCTTACAATGAGCAGTTCTTC	CASSSSGGSYNEQFF
TRBD1	-	TRBV5-6	TRBJ2-7	TGTGCCAGCAGCCCGGGGGGCTACAGGGGGCTCTACGAGCAGTACTTC	CASSPGGYRGLYEQYF
TRBD1	-	TRBV7-2	TRBJ1-5	TGTGCCAGCAGCCGCAGCGGGACAGGGATTCAGCCCCAGCATTTT	CASSRSGTGIQPQHF
TRBD2	-	TRBV10-3	TRBJ2-7	TGTGCCATCAGTGAAAGGGGACTAGCGCCTACGGGGCAGTACTTC	CAISERGLAPTGQYF
-	once	TRBV5-1	TRBJ2-7	TGCGCCAGCAGCTTGGACGGGAGAAGCTCCTACGAGCAGTACTTC	CASSLDGRSSYEQYF
TRBD2	-	TRBV25-1	TRBJ2-3	TGTGCCAGCAGCCCTCTAGCGGGGTCTAGCACAGATACGCAGTATTTT	CASSPLAGSSTDTQYF
-	-	TRBV2	TRBJ2-1	TGTGCCAGCAGTTACCAGCAAGTGGGGAGTTATGGTGAGCAGTTCTTC	CASSYQQVGSYGEQFF
TRBD1	few	TRBV5-1	TRBJ1-4	TGCGCCAGCAGTTACGGGACAGAAAGAAATGAAAAACTGTTTTTT	CASSYGTERNEKLFF
-	-	TRBV24-1	TRBJ1-6	TGTGCCACCAGTGAGAGCTCCTATAATTCACCCCTCCACTTT	CATSESSYNSPLHF
TRBD2	once	TRBV6-2/TRBV6-3	TRBJ2-5	TGTGCCAGCAGTTACACTCGGCTAGCGGAAGAGACCCAGTACTTC	CASSYTRLAEETQYF
-	few	TRBV28	TRBJ2-2	TGTGCCAGCAGTTTTTCTAACACCGGGGAGCTGTTTTTT	CASSFSNTGELFF
TRBD2	few	TRBV10-3	TRBJ2-3	TGTGCCATCAGTGGCGGGAGGGGAAGCACAGATACGCAGTATTTT	CAISGGRGSTDTQYF
TRBD2	-	TRBV11-3	TRBJ2-3	TGTGCCAGCAGCCCGGGGACTAGCGGGGGCACAGATACGCAGTATTTT	CASSPGTSGGTDTQYF
-	-	TRBV3-1/TRBV3-2	TRBJ1-3	TGTGCCAGCAGCCAAGAAAGCCGAAACACCATATATTTT	CASSQESRNTIYF
TRBD1	-	TRBV11-3	TRBJ2-2	TGTGCCAGCAGCTTCGCCCGTGGATTCACAGGGGAGAACACCGGGGAGCTGTTTTTT	CASSFARGFTGENTGELFF
TRBD2	-	TRBV2	TRBJ2-1	TGTGCCAGCAGTGCAGTAGCGGGAAAAGTAATTCGGGGGAATGAGCAGTTCTTC	CASSAVAGKVIRGNEQFF
TRBD2	-	TRBV7-2	TRBJ2-7	TGTGCCAGCAGCTTGGGCGGGGGGTCCTACGAGCAGTACTTC	CASSLGGGSYEQYF
TRBD1	-	TRBV6-5	TRBJ1-2	TGTGCCAGCAGTTACGTGGGACAGGGGGCTGGCTACACCTTC	CASSYVGQGAGYTF
-	few	TRBV3-1/TRBV3-2	TRBJ1-1	TGTGCCAGCAGCCGCAGGGTTAACACTGAAGCTTTCTTT	CASSRRVNTEAFF
TRBD2	-	TRBV7-2	TRBJ2-1	TGTGCCAGCAGCTTACGCGGGGGGCCTTACAATGAGCAGTTCTTC	CASSLRGGPYNEQFF
-	few	TRBV4-2	TRBJ2-1	TGTGCCAGCAGCCTAATCTTCAGGGGCATACGGAATGAGCAGTTCTTC	CASSLIFRGIRNEQFF
TRBD1	once	TRBV24-1	TRBJ2-3	TGTGCCACCAGTGAAGAAACCGGGACAGGGGCCACAGATACGCAGTATTTT	CATSEETGTGATDTQYF
TRBD1	-	TRBV4-1	TRBJ1-3	TGCGCCAGCAGCCTCGGGACAGCTTCGGGAAACACCATATATTTT	CASSLGTASGNTIYF
-	once	TRBV29-1	TRBJ2-3	TGCAGCGTTGAAAGCAGCGCGGCACGCCTAAGCACAGATACGCAGTATTTT	CSVESSAARLSTDTQYF
TRBD1	-	TRBV29-1	TRBJ2-5	TGCAGCGTCAAACTGACAGGGGTTGAGACCCAGTACTTC	CSVKLTGVETQYF
TRBD1	many	TRBV6-2/TRBV6-3	TRBJ1-5	TGTGCCAGCAGTTACTCGAGGACAGGGGAGTTCGGCAATCAGCCCCAGCATTTT	CASSYSRTGEFGNQPQHF
-	once	TRBV4-1	TRBJ2-3	TGCGCCAGCAGCCCGGTCGGAGGGATTAGCACAGATACGCAGTATTTT	CASSPVGGISTDTQYF
-	-	TRBV5-5	TRBJ2-2	TGTGCCAGCAGCGTAGGTCAGGGACACTTGAACACCGGGGAGCTGTTTTTT	CASSVGQGHLNTGELFF
-	-	TRBV18	TRBJ2-1	TGTGCCAGCTCACTATCCAGCGGAGGGAATGAGCAGTTCTTC	CASSLSSGGNEQFF
-	-	TRBV27	TRBJ2-3	TGTGCCAGCAGTTCCTGGAGAGGCACAGATACGCAGTATTTT	CASSSWRGTDTQYF
TRBD1	-	TRBV9	TRBJ2-7	TGTGCCAGCAGCCTGGGGACAGGAGGCTACGAGCAGTACTTC	CASSLGTGGYEQYF
TRBD2	-	TRBV5-1	TRBJ2-1	TGCGCCAGCAGCTTGGCGGGGACTAGCGGGGACCCGCTACCCTACAATGAGCAGTTCTTC	CASSLAGTSGDPLPYNEQFF
TRBD2	-	TRBV6-5	TRBJ2-7	TGTGCCAGCAGGACTAGCGGGGGCTACGAGCAGTACTTC	CASRTSGGYEQYF
-	-	TRBV4-1	TRBJ2-3	TGCGCCAGCAGGGGGACTCCCCACACAGATACGCAGTATTTT	CASRGTPHTDTQYF
-	-	TRBV3-1/TRBV3-2	TRBJ1-2	TGTGCCAGCAGCCAAGGACCAGACAATCACTATGGCTACACCTTC	CASSQGPDNHYGYTF
-	-	TRBV30	TRBJ1-6	TGTGCCTGGAGTCCCGGGAGCTCCTATAATTCACCCCTCCACTTT	CAWSPGSSYNSPLHF
-	-	TRBV9	TRBJ1-1	TGTGCCAGCAGCCCCGGGGGGGCGAGGACTGAAGCTTTCTTT	CASSPGGARTEAFF
-	-	TRBV6-2/TRBV6-3	TRBJ1-1	TGTGCCAGCAGTTACTCCGGGGTCGGGGACACTGAAGCTTTCTTT	CASSYSGVGDTEAFF
TRBD1	once	TRBV6-1	TRBJ1-1	TGTGCCAGCAGTGAAGTCGTAGAGGGGGCGCACACTGAAGCTTTCTTT	CASSEVVEGAHTEAFF
TRBD2	-	TRBV28	TRBJ2-5	TGTGCCAGCAGTTCTAGCGGGAGGTGGGAGACCCAGTACTTC	CASSSSGRWETQYF
TRBD2	-	TRBV7-6	TRBJ2-7	TGTGCCAGCAGCTTAGACCTAGCGGGGGGGCCGTACGAGCAGTACTTC	CASSLDLAGGPYEQYF